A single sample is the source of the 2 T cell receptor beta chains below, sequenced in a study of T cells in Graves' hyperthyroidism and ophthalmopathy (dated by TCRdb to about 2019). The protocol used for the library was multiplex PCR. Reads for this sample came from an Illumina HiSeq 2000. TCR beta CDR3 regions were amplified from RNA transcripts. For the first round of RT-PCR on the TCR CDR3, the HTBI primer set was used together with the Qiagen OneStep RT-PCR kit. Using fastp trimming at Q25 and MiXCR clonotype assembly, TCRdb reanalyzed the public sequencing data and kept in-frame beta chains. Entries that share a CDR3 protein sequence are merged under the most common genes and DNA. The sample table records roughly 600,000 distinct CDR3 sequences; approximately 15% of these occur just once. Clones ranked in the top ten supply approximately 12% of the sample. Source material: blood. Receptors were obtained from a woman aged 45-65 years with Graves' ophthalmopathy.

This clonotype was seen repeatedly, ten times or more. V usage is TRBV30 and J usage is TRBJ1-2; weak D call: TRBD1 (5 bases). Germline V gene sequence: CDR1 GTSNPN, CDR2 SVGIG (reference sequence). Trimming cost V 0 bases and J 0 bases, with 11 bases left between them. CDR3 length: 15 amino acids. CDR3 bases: TGTGCCTGGAGTGTAAGGGGACCAGCTAACTATGGCTACACCTTC. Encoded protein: CAWSVRGPANYGYTF.

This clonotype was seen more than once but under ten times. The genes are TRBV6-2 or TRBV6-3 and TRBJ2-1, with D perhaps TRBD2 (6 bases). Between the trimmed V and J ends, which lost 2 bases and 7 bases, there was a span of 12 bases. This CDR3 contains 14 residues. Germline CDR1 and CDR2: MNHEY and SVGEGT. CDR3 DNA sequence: TGTGCCAGCAGTTACCGTAAGGAGGGGAATGAGCAGTTCTTC. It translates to CASSYRKEGNEQFF.